The sample holds a few counts of the clone carrying this T cell receptor beta chain. After removal of 3 bases from V and 0 bases from J, the junction contained 23 bases not matched to a gene. This CDR3 has 22 residues. This specimen comes from a study of naive and memory T cell subsets. The beta constant-region primer was an equimolar mix of two oligonucleotides covering TRBC1 and TRBC2. Four rounds of PCR amplified the ligated cDNA using nested alpha and beta constant-region primers plus SP2. TCRdb called the UMI-ligation and nested PCR reads again in MiXCR, with one record for every CDR3 protein. Seen here are about 120,000 distinct CDR3 sequences, 36% observed once, and the top ten hold around 0.92%.

V gene TRBV12-3 or TRBV12-4 combines with J gene TRBJ2-1, with 7 bases identical to TRBD2. Sequencing input: central memory CD4+ T cells from blood. This TCR came from a human donor in good health. CDR3 sequence: CASSLRVSGLTKPYSSYNEQFF. CDR3 coding DNA: TGTGCCAGCAGTTTGCGAGTTTCGGGACTAACGAAGCCTTACAGCTCCTACAATGAGCAGTTCTTC.